This T cell receptor beta chain derives from a study of blood T cell repertoires in COVID-19. Per the study methods: Estimated nucleated cell counts came from reference gene primer amplification. The assay was immunoSEQ multiplex PCR, and TCRdb's table has in-frame clones only and misses some. V, J and clone size derive from that table, while D and trimming were established from the DNA sequence. The sample contains 300,000 to 350,000 clones, around 91% of which appear only once. CDR1 SEHNR and CDR2 FQNEAQ come from the germline V gene (reference sequence). This CDR3 region has 13 residues. Between the trimmed V and J ends, which lost 2 bases and 7 bases, there was a span of 12 bases.

The sequence was collected from a woman aged 40-49 years with COVID-19, enrolled during active disease. V is TRBV7-9 and J is TRBJ2-7, with D uncertain. Material: peripheral blood. The DNA of the CDR3 is TGTGCCAGCAGCTTAAACCCGTCGCGGGAGCAGTACTTC. Amino acids: CASSLNPSREQYF.